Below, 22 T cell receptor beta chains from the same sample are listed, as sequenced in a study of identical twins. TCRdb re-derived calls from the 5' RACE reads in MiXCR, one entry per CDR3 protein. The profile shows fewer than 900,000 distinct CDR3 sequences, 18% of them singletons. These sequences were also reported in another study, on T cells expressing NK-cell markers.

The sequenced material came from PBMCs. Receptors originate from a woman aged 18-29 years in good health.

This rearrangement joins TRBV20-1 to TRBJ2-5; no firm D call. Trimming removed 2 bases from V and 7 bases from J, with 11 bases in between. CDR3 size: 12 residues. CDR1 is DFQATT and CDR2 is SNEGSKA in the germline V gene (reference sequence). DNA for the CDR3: TGCAGTGCTAGATCCCCTTGGGGGACCCAGTACTTC. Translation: CSARSPWGTQYF.

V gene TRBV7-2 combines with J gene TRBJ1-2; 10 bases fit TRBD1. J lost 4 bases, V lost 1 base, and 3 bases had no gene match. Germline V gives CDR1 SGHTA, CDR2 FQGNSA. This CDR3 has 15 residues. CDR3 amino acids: CASSLGQGAFYGYTF. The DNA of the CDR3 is TGTGCCAGCAGCTTAGGACAGGGGGCCTTCTATGGCTACACCTTC. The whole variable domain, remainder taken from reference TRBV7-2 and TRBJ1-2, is GAGVSQSPSNKVTEKGKDVELRCDPISGHTALYWYRQSLGQGLEFLIYFQGNSAPDKSGLPSDRFSAERTGGSVSTLTIQRTQQEDSAVYLCASSLGQGAFYGYTFGSGTRLTVV.

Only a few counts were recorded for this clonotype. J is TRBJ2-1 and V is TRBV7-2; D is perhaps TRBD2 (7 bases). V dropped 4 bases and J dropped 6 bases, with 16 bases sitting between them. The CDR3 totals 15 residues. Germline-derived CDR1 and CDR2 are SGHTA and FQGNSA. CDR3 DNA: TGTGCCAGCAGCTCCATAGGGGGGGTTCTCAATGAGCAGTTCTTC. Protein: CASSSIGGVLNEQFF.

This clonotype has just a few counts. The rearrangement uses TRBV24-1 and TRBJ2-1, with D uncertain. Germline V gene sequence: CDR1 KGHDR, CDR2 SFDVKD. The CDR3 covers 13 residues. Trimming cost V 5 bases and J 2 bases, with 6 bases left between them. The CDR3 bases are TGTGCCACCAGTGTTAGTCCCTACAATGAGCAGTTCTTC. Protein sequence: CATSVSPYNEQFF.

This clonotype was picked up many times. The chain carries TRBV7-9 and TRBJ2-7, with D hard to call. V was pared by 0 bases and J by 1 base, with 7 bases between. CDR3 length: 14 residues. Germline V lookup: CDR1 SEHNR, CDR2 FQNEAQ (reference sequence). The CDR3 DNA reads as TGTGCCAGCAGCTTAGCTTCTGTATCCTACGAGCAGTACTTC. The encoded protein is CASSLASVSYEQYF.

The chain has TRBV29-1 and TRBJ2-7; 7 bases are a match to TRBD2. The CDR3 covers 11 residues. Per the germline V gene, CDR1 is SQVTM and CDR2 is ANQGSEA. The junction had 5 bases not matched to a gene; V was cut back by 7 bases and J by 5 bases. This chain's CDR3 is CSGWGGNEQYF. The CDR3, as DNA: TGCAGCGGCTGGGGAGGGAACGAGCAGTACTTC.

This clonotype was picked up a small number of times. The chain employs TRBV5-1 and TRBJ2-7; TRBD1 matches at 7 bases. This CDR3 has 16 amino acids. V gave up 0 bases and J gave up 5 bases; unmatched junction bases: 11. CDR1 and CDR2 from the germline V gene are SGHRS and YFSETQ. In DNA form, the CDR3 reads TGCGCCAGCAGCTTGGACAGGGACAGCGTCCCTCACGAGCAGTACTTC. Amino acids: CASSLDRDSVPHEQYF.

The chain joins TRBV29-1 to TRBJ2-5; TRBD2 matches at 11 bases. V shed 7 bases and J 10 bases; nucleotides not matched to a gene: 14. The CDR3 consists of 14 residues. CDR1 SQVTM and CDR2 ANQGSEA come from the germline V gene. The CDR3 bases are TGCAGCGCGACGGGACTAGCGGTTCTAAGGGACCAGTACTTC. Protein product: CSATGLAVLRDQYF.

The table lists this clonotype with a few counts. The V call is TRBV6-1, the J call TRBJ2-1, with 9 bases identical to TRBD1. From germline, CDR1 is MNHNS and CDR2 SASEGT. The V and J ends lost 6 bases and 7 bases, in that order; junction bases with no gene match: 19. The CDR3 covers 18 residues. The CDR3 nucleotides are TGTGCCAGCAGCCCAAGACAGGGGGAACTAGCATTAAAGAATGAGCAGTTCTTC. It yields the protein CASSPRQGELALKNEQFF.

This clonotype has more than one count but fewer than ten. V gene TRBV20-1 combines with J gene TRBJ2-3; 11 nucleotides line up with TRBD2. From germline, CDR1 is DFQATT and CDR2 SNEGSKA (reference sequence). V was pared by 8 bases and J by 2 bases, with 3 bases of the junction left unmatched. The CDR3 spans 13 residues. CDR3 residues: CSRLAGNTDTQYF. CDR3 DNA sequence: TGCAGTCGACTAGCGGGGAACACAGATACGCAGTATTTT.

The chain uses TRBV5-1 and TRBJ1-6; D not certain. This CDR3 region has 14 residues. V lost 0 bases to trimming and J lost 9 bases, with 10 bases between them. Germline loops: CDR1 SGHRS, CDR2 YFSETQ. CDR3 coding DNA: TGCGCCAGCAGCTTGGCGGGGTACGGTTCACCCCTCCACTTT. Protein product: CASSLAGYGSPLHF.

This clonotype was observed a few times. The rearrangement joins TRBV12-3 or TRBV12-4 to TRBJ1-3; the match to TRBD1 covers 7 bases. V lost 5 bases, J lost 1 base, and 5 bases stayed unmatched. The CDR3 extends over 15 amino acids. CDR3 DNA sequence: TGTGCCAGCAGTCATCTACAGGGGTCTGGAAACACCATATATTTT. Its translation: CASSHLQGSGNTIYF.

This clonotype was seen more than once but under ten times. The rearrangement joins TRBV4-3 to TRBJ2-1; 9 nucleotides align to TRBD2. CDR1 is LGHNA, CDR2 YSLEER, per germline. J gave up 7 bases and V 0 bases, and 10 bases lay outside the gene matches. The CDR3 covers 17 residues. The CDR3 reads CASSQEGPLAGTNEQFF. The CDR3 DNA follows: TGCGCCAGCAGCCAAGAAGGTCCTCTAGCGGGAACTAATGAGCAGTTCTTC.

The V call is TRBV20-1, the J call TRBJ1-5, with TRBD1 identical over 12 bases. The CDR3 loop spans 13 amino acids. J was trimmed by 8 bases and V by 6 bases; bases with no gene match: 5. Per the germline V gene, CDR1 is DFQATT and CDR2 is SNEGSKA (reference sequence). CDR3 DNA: TGCAGTGCGGGGGGACAGGGGGCGAAGCCCCAGCATTTT. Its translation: CSAGGQGAKPQHF.

The CDR3 region is CASSRQPEDSPLHF. CDR3 DNA sequence: TGTGCCAGCAGTCGACAGCCCGAAGATTCACCCCTCCACTTT. The chain has TRBV6-1 and TRBJ1-6, with a possible D match to TRBD1 (5 bases). This CDR3 comprises 14 residues. Trimming shortened V by 5 bases and J by 8 bases, and 13 bases separated the two germline ends. CDR1 MNHNS and CDR2 SASEGT come from the germline V gene.

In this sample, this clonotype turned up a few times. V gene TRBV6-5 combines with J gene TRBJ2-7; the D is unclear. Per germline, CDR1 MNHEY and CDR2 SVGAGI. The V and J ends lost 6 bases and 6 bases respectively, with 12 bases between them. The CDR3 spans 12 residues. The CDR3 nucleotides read TGTGCCAGCAGCTCCCTGGAGTCCGAGCAGTACTTC. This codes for CASSSLESEQYF.

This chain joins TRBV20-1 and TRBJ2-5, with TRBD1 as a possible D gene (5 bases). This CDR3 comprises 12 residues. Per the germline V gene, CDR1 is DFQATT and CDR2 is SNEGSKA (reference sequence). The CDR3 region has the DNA TGCAGCGTGGGGCAAGCCCAAGAGACCCAGTACTTC. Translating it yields CSVGQAQETQYF.

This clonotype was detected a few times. CDR3 loop: CSARVEQFF. The CDR3, as DNA: TGCAGTGCTAGAGTTGAGCAGTTCTTC. This sequence joins TRBV20-1 and TRBJ2-1; D uncertain. Trimming pared 1 base from V and 9 bases from J, leaving 1 base between. The germline V gene encodes CDR1 DFQATT and CDR2 SNEGSKA (reference sequence). The CDR3 totals 9 residues.

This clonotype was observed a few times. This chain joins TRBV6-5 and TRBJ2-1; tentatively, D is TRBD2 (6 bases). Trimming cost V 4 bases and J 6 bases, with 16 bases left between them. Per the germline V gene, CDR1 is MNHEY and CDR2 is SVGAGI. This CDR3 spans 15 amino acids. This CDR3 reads CASSSPSGVSNEQFF. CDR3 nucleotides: TGTGCCAGCAGTTCCCCTTCGGGAGTGTCCAATGAGCAGTTCTTC.

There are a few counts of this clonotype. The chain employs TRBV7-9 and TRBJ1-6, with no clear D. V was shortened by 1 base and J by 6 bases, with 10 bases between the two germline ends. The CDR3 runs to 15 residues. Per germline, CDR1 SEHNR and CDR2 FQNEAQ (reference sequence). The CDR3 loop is CASSLGGGVNSPLHF. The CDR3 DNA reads TGTGCCAGCAGCTTAGGAGGCGGAGTTAATTCACCCCTCCACTTT.

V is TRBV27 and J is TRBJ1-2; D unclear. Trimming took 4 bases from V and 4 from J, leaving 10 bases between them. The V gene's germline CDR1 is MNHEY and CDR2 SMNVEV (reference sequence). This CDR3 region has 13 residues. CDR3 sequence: CASSSSGVYGYTF. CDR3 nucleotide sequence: TGTGCCAGCAGTTCCTCCGGGGTCTATGGCTACACCTTC.

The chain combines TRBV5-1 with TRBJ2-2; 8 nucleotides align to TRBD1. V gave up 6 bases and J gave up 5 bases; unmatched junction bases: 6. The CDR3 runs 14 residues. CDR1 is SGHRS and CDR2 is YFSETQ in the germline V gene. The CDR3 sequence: CASMRQGKTGELFF. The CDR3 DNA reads TGCGCCAGCATGAGACAGGGGAAGACCGGGGAGCTGTTTTTT.